This is a list of T cell receptor beta chains from one sample in a study of T cell responses to AZD1222 COVID-19 vaccine. The assay was immunoSEQ multiplex PCR, and TCRdb's table has in-frame clones only and misses some. The sample records about 160,000 clones, roughly 90% being singletons. Material: peripheral blood, obtained 28 days after the second AZD1222 dose. The receptors were gathered from an adult who received the AZD1222 COVID-19 vaccine. CDR3s leave out the opening cysteine and the closing phenylalanine or tryptophan.

v_gene: TRBV7-9; j_gene: TRBJ1-2; len: 13; CDR3aa: ASSAGTAVNYGYT
v_gene: TRBV4-3; j_gene: TRBJ1-6; len: 10; CDR3aa: ASSQGASPLH
v_gene: TRBV9; j_gene: TRBJ1-2; len: 13; CDR3aa: ASSPSLASNYGYT
v_gene: TRBV11-2; j_gene: TRBJ1-2; len: 12; CDR3aa: ASSLVQDLYGYT
v_gene: TRBV6-6; j_gene: TRBJ2-1; len: 12; CDR3aa: ASSGTSGFNEQF
v_gene: TRBV18; j_gene: TRBJ2-7; len: 11; CDR3aa: ASSPGPTGEQY
v_gene: TRBV11-3; j_gene: TRBJ2-1; len: 10; CDR3aa: ASSLGGGQQF
v_gene: TRBV5-4; j_gene: TRBJ2-1; len: 14; CDR3aa: ASSTGGSSSYNEQF
v_gene: TRBV18; j_gene: TRBJ1-1; len: 14; CDR3aa: ASSPETGLGNTEAF
v_gene: TRBV27; j_gene: TRBJ2-7; len: 11; CDR3aa: AIGGGLNYEQY
v_gene: TRBV7-9; j_gene: TRBJ2-2; len: 14; CDR3aa: ASSLYRGVDTGELF
v_gene: TRBV6-5; j_gene: TRBJ2-5; len: 13; CDR3aa: ASSYNGPLGETQY
v_gene: TRBV3-1/TRBV3-2; j_gene: TRBJ2-1; len: 16; CDR3aa: ASSQGHLWGSTHNEQF
v_gene: TRBV9; j_gene: TRBJ1-4; len: 13; CDR3aa: ASSAQWGVNEKLF
v_gene: TRBV7-7; j_gene: TRBJ1-1; len: 11; CDR3aa: ASSLSSGTEAF
v_gene: TRBV2; j_gene: TRBJ2-1; len: 15; CDR3aa: ASSERGQSSSYNEQF
v_gene: TRBV5-1; j_gene: TRBJ2-2; len: 14; CDR3aa: ASSSLAGENTGELF
v_gene: TRBV4-1; j_gene: TRBJ1-2; len: 13; CDR3aa: ASSPGEILNYGYT
v_gene: TRBV29-1; j_gene: TRBJ2-1; len: 11; CDR3aa: SVEDRLANEQF
v_gene: TRBV10-3; j_gene: TRBJ1-4; len: 13; CDR3aa: AISERDRGDEKLF
v_gene: TRBV16; j_gene: TRBJ1-1; len: 12; CDR3aa: ASSQSRAGTEAF
v_gene: TRBV29-1; j_gene: TRBJ1-1; len: 10; CDR3aa: SVQRGGQGAF
v_gene: TRBV5-5; j_gene: TRBJ1-2; len: 12; CDR3aa: ASSPSIGTGGYT
v_gene: TRBV11-2; j_gene: TRBJ2-7; len: 11; CDR3aa: ASSSTGSNEQY
v_gene: TRBV7-9; j_gene: TRBJ2-2; len: 11; CDR3aa: ASSSSITGELF
v_gene: TRBV6-5; j_gene: TRBJ1-3; len: 13; CDR3aa: ASSYGYGPGNTIY
v_gene: TRBV6-5; j_gene: TRBJ1-1; len: 10; CDR3aa: ASSPRGSVVI
v_gene: TRBV25-1; j_gene: TRBJ2-2; len: 11; CDR3aa: ASSGGPTGELF
v_gene: TRBV7-9; j_gene: TRBJ2-2; len: 9; CDR3aa: ASRGSGELF
v_gene: TRBV19; j_gene: TRBJ1-5; len: 12; CDR3aa: ASSTSRGEGPQH
v_gene: TRBV5-1; j_gene: TRBJ1-1; len: 12; CDR3aa: ASSLGAGGTEAF
v_gene: TRBV24-1; j_gene: TRBJ2-3; len: 13; CDR3aa: ATSDSGTETDTQY
v_gene: TRBV5-6; j_gene: TRBJ2-5; len: 12; CDR3aa: ASTTSGGWETQY
v_gene: TRBV12-3/TRBV12-4; j_gene: TRBJ1-3; len: 11; CDR3aa: ASSLRGGNTIY
v_gene: TRBV6-4; j_gene: TRBJ2-1; len: 11; CDR3aa: ASSWTANNEQF
v_gene: TRBV3-1/TRBV3-2; j_gene: TRBJ2-5; len: 15; CDR3aa: ASSQGKVDNPVGGQY
v_gene: TRBV2; j_gene: TRBJ1-1; len: 9; CDR3aa: ASHRNTEAF
v_gene: TRBV5-1; j_gene: TRBJ1-5; len: 13; CDR3aa: ASSLTGQSNQPQH
v_gene: TRBV29-1; j_gene: TRBJ1-2; len: 9; CDR3aa: SVQWKGGYT
v_gene: TRBV14; j_gene: TRBJ1-5; len: 11; CDR3aa: ASSQGRNQPQH
v_gene: TRBV25-1; j_gene: TRBJ2-2; len: 13; CDR3aa: ASSGRGQGTGELF
v_gene: TRBV9; j_gene: TRBJ1-3; len: 14; CDR3aa: ASSVYEGLAGNTIY
v_gene: TRBV10-3; j_gene: TRBJ1-2; len: 12; CDR3aa: AISEDAVNYGYT
v_gene: TRBV2; j_gene: TRBJ1-4; len: 12; CDR3aa: ASSEQVGNEKLF
v_gene: TRBV5-6; j_gene: TRBJ2-6; len: 12; CDR3aa: ASSLSAGANVLT
v_gene: TRBV25-1; j_gene: TRBJ1-5; len: 12; CDR3aa: ASSEGGGHQPQH
v_gene: TRBV6-5; j_gene: TRBJ2-7; len: 14; CDR3aa: ASSYQSSGTTYEQY
v_gene: TRBV4-3; j_gene: TRBJ2-1; len: 13; CDR3aa: ASRSTANLGDWPF
v_gene: TRBV25-1; j_gene: TRBJ2-7; len: 12; CDR3aa: ASSERSGGYEQY
v_gene: TRBV7-2; j_gene: TRBJ1-1; len: 12; CDR3aa: ASSLVGLSTEAF